The 19 T cell receptor beta chains given below trace back to one sample, sequenced in a study of T cells in Graves' hyperthyroidism and ophthalmopathy (dated by TCRdb to between 2018 and 2021). Library preparation was by multiplex PCR. These reads were obtained on an Illumina HiSeq 2000. The TCR beta CDR3 regions were amplified from RNA transcripts. The first round of RT-PCR for the TCR CDR3 was performed with the HTBI primer set and the Qiagen OneStep RT-PCR kit. TCRdb trimmed public reads at Q25 via fastp, called clones via MiXCR and kept in-frame beta chains. For every CDR3 protein sequence, its rows merge into one entry that carries the most common genes and DNA. This sample is represented by some 270,000 distinct CDR3 sequences; around 15% of them were singletons. The ten biggest clones cover under 8% of the sample. Sequenced input: blood. The receptors were sampled from a middle-aged woman with Graves' hyperthyroidism.

The chain carries TRBV15 and TRBJ2-2; 9 bases fit TRBD1. CDR1 and CDR2 from the germline V gene are LNHNV and YYDKDF (reference sequence). V lost 5 bases and J lost 8; bases outside the gene matches: 6. The CDR3 extends over 14 amino acids. As DNA, the CDR3 is TGTGCCACCAGCCGAGGGGACAGGGCTGGGGAGCTGTTTTTT. Translating gives CATSRGDRAGELFF.

The CDR3 here is CASSLTDGGAPQHF. The CDR3, as DNA: TGTGCCAGCAGTCTAACGGACGGGGGGGCGCCCCAGCATTTT. The V gene is TRBV28, the J gene TRBJ1-5; a weak D match, TRBD1 (6 bases). The V and J ends lost 5 bases and 9 bases respectively, with 17 bases between them. The CDR3 has 14 residues. The germline gives CDR1 MDHEN, CDR2 SYDVKM.

This clonotype appeared many times. The chain combines TRBV27 with TRBJ2-1; 9 nucleotides align to TRBD2. Germline V CDR1 and CDR2: MNHEY, SMNVEV (reference sequence). With V trimmed by 7 bases and J by 0 bases, 10 bases remained unmatched. This CDR3 has 17 residues. The CDR3 nucleotides are TGTGCCAGCAAAGGGCTAGCGGGGACGAGCTCCTACAATGAGCAGTTCTTC. Protein product: CASKGLAGTSSYNEQFF.

The chain uses TRBV28 and TRBJ2-1; D not certain. CDR3 length: 14 residues. Germline V gene data show CDR1 as MDHEN and CDR2 as SYDVKM. The ends were cut back, 3 bases at V and 1 base at J, with 7 bases in the middle. The DNA of the CDR3 is TGTGCCAGCAGTTTTACGGAGTCCTACAATGAGCAGTTCTTC. Its translation is CASSFTESYNEQFF.

The rearrangement links TRBV18 to TRBJ2-2; D call uncertain. The CDR3 consists of 16 residues. The ends were cut back, 2 bases at V and 4 bases at J, with 14 bases in the middle. Germline loops: CDR1 KGHSH, CDR2 LQKENI. CDR3 in amino acids: CASSPFRAGPTGELFF. CDR3 DNA: TGTGCCAGCTCACCATTCCGGGCAGGACCCACCGGGGAGCTGTTTTTT.

This clonotype was picked up many times. The chain carries TRBV5-8 and TRBJ1-5; TRBD1 matches at 9 bases. This CDR3 comprises 15 residues. Germline V gene lookup returns CDR1 SGHTS and CDR2 YDEGEE. J gave up 6 bases and V 0 bases, and 4 bases lay outside the gene matches. CDR3 coding DNA: TGTGCCAGCAGCTTGGAACAGGGGGCGAGTCAGCCCCAGCATTTT. Its protein product is CASSLEQGASQPQHF.

The chain employs TRBV5-1 and TRBJ2-1; 11 bases match TRBD2. The CDR3 extends over 14 amino acids. Germline assignment: CDR1 SGHRS and CDR2 YFSETQ. V was clipped by 7 bases and J by 9 bases; unmatched bases: 9. In DNA, the CDR3 is TGCGCCAGCCGACCACTAGCGGGAGCGGCTGAGCAGTTCTTC. Its translation: CASRPLAGAAEQFF.

There are a few counts of this clonotype. The rearrangement links TRBV29-1 to TRBJ2-4, with D unresolved. This CDR3 spans 12 amino acids. Trimming stripped 4 bases from V and 8 bases from J, with 12 bases between. The V gene's germline CDR1 is SQVTM and CDR2 ANQGSEA. DNA for the CDR3: TGCAGCGTTGCGGGCGCAGAGGACATTCAGTACTTC. Translation: CSVAGAEDIQYF. Combining the CDR3 with reference TRBV29-1 and TRBJ2-4 gives the whole variable domain SAVISQKPSRDICQRGTSLTIQCQVDSQVTMMFWYRQQPGQSLTLIATANQGSEATYESGFVIDKFPISRPNLTFSTLTVSNMSPEDSSIYLCSVAGAEDIQYFGAGTRLSVL.

This clonotype was found many times. This sequence joins TRBV11-3 and TRBJ2-7, with D perhaps matching TRBD2 (6 bases). The V end was cut by 8 bases, the J end by 0 bases, with 14 bases between. The CDR3 loop spans 14 amino acids. Germline loops: CDR1 SGHNT, CDR2 YENEEA. The CDR3 region is CASGVAANSYEQYF. CDR3 nucleotides: TGTGCCAGCGGAGTAGCGGCCAACTCCTACGAGCAGTACTTC. The complete variable domain, with remaining parts taken from reference TRBV11-3 and TRBJ2-7, reads EAGVVQSPRYKIIEKKQPVAFWCNPISGHNTLYWYLQNLGQGPELLIRYENEEAVDDSQLPKDRFSAERLKGVDSTLKIQPAELGDSAVYLCASGVAANSYEQYFGPGTRLTVT.

This clonotype was detected ten times or more. CDR3 protein: CASSLGPQRQTDTQYF. In DNA, the CDR3 is TGTGCCAGCAGCTTAGGCCCCCAACGACAGACAGATACGCAGTATTTT. The V and J genes are TRBV7-9 and TRBJ2-3, with D maybe TRBD1 (5 bases). Germline V gene data show CDR1 as SEHNR and CDR2 as FQNEAQ (reference sequence). V was cut by 1 base and J by 3 bases, with 14 bases left in between. CDR3 length: 16 residues.

This clonotype has at least ten counts. The CDR3 region has the DNA TGTGCCAGCAGCGAAAGTCCGGGATATTGGGACCAAGAGACCCAGTACTTC. Translating gives CASSESPGYWDQETQYF. The chain employs TRBV14 and TRBJ2-5, with a possible D match to TRBD2 (5 bases). V dropped 5 bases and J dropped 0 bases, with 19 bases sitting between them. The CDR3 consists of 17 residues. Germline V gene lookup returns CDR1 SGHDN and CDR2 FVKESK.

This clonotype has more than one count but fewer than ten. The CDR3 region has the DNA TGTGCCAGCAGCTCCCCAGGACCGGTTTATGGCTACACCTTC. This translates into CASSSPGPVYGYTF. The chain recombines TRBV7-9 with TRBJ1-2, with D uncertain. V was pared by 4 bases and J by 5 bases, with 14 bases between. CDR1 is SEHNR and CDR2 is FQNEAQ in the germline V gene (reference sequence). The CDR3 is made up of 14 amino acids.

This clonotype came up many times. This chain uses TRBV28 with TRBJ1-6; TRBD1 matches 7 bases. After removal of 3 bases from V and 0 bases from J, the junction contained 5 bases not matched to a gene. This CDR3 comprises 17 residues. Germline CDR1 reads MDHEN; CDR2 reads SYDVKM. In DNA form, the CDR3 reads TGTGCCAGCAGTTTTGGGGCAGGGGGCTCCTATAATTCACCCCTCCACTTT. This sequence encodes CASSFGAGGSYNSPLHF.

The rearrangement links TRBV7-9 to TRBJ2-4; D is uncertain. The CDR3 has 14 amino acids. V lost 5 bases to trimming and J lost 0 bases, with 8 bases between them. Germline assignment: CDR1 SEHNR and CDR2 FQNEAQ (reference sequence). The CDR3 protein is CASSTDTAKNIQYF. The DNA for the CDR3 is TGTGCCAGCAGCACAGACACAGCCAAAAACATTCAGTACTTC.

This clonotype has at least ten counts. This chain connects TRBV5-1 to TRBJ1-1; a possible D gene is TRBD1 (6 bases). Germline CDR1 SGHRS, CDR2 YFSETQ. This CDR3 has 14 amino acids. Trimming took off 4 bases at V and 3 bases at J, with 13 bases between the two ends. This CDR3 reads CASSPTGFDTEAFF. In DNA form, the CDR3 reads TGCGCCAGCAGCCCTACAGGGTTTGACACTGAAGCTTTCTTT.

This clonotype has ten or more counts. V gene TRBV11-3 combines with J gene TRBJ2-1; D uncertain. This CDR3 comprises 14 residues. V lost 0 bases, J lost 7 bases, and 10 bases lay in between. Germline V CDR1 and CDR2: SGHNT, YENEEA. The CDR3 region is CASSLDRRRNEQFF. DNA of the CDR3: TGTGCCAGCAGCTTAGATCGCCGCCGGAATGAGCAGTTCTTC.

This clonotype turned up a few times. The genes are TRBV3-1 and TRBJ2-7, with 9 bases matching TRBD1. Germline V lookup: CDR1 LGHDT, CDR2 YNNKEL (reference sequence). This CDR3 comprises 16 residues. The junction had 13 bases not matched to a gene; V was cut back by 4 bases and J by 6 bases. CDR3 DNA sequence: TGTGCCAGCAGCCCCAGACACCTGGGACAGGGTACCGAGCAGTACTTC. Protein: CASSPRHLGQGTEQYF.

The chain has TRBV7-9 and TRBJ2-1; 10 bases are shared with TRBD2. The CDR3 covers 16 residues. Germline-derived CDR1 and CDR2 are SEHNR and FQNEAQ (reference sequence). V shed 7 bases, J shed 7 bases, and the junction held 13 bases outside the gene matches. CDR3 DNA: TGTGCCAGCACTCGAACAGGAGGTAGCGGGAGGAATGAGCAGTTCTTC. This gives the protein CASTRTGGSGRNEQFF.

This clonotype occurred many times. The chain carries TRBV5-1 and TRBJ2-1; TRBD2 agrees at 12 bases. Per the germline V gene, CDR1 is SGHRS and CDR2 is YFSETQ. V trimming: 0 bases; J trimming: 4 bases; junction bases outside the gene matches: 5. This CDR3 region has 17 residues. The CDR3 DNA is TGCGCCAGCAGCTTGGCGGCTAGCGGGAGGGAATACAATGAGCAGTTCTTC. Translated: CASSLAASGREYNEQFF.